This T cell receptor beta chain was documented in a study of blood T cell repertoires in COVID-19. In the study overall: Donors in the United States, Italy and Spain gave samples during acute or convalescent COVID-19. The analysed material was cDNA or gDNA that came from T cells, B-cell-depleted T cells, or PBMCs.

With 1 base removed from V and 3 bases from J, the gap between germline ends came to 4 bases. The germline V gene encodes CDR1 SEHNR and CDR2 FQNEAQ (reference sequence). The CDR3 is 12 residues long. The repertoire was sequenced with immunoSEQ multiplex PCR; TCRdb's copy has only in-frame clones and lacks some. The repertoire holds hundreds of thousands of clones, with roughly 89% as singletons. The sequenced sample consisted of peripheral blood. This TCR derives from a woman aged 30 to 39 with active or convalescent COVID-19. The gene calls are TRBV7-9 and TRBJ2-7; no clear D gene. The CDR3 sequence is CASSLDFYEQYF. CDR3 sequence (DNA): TGTGCCAGCAGCTTAGACTTCTACGAGCAGTACTTC. The full variable domain, completed using reference TRBV7-9 and TRBJ2-7, is DTGVSQNPRHKITKRGQNVTFRCDPISEHNRLYWYRQTLGQGPEFLTYFQNEAQLEKSRLLSDRFSAERPKGSFSTLEIQRTEQGDSAMYLCASSLDFYEQYFGPGTRLTVT.